The 2 T cell receptor beta chains below were found in one sample sequenced in a study of blood T cell repertoires in COVID-19 (dated by TCRdb to 2018 to 2020). Libraries were made using the immunoSEQ multiplex PCR assay. TCRdb's version of the immuneACCESS table is confined to in-frame rearrangements and falls short of the full clone set. An unresolved V gene accounts for under half of the shortfall where checked; the remainder is of unknown origin. This sample is represented by 20,000 to 25,000 clones; 70% to 90% of them were singletons. The ten largest make up roughly 10% of the sample. The specimen was peripheral blood. The source of these receptors is a human donor with active COVID-19. The donor label of this sample is uncertain.

This clone appeared a single time. V is TRBV3-1 (or the pseudogene TRBV3-2) and J is TRBJ2-3; weak D call: TRBD2 (5 bases). The V and J ends lost 4 bases and 9 bases respectively, with 14 bases between them. CDR1 and CDR2 from the germline V gene are LGHDT and YNNKEL (reference sequence). This CDR3 has 13 amino acids. CDR3 amino acids: CASSRQVGVTQYF. In DNA, the CDR3 is TGTGCCAGCAGCCGGCAGGTCGGGGTAACGCAGTATTTT.

A word on this clone: Other DNA sequences within the sample encode an identical CDR3. The V call is TRBV28, the J call TRBJ2-1; 12 positions match TRBD2. The trim removed 6 bases at V and 5 bases at J, leaving 5 bases unmatched. Germline V gives CDR1 MDHEN, CDR2 SYDVKM. This CDR3 region has 15 residues. Here the CDR3 DNA reads TGTGCCAGCAGCCTGCTAGCGGGAGGGAACAATGAGCAGTTCTTC. Encoded protein: CASSLLAGGNNEQFF.